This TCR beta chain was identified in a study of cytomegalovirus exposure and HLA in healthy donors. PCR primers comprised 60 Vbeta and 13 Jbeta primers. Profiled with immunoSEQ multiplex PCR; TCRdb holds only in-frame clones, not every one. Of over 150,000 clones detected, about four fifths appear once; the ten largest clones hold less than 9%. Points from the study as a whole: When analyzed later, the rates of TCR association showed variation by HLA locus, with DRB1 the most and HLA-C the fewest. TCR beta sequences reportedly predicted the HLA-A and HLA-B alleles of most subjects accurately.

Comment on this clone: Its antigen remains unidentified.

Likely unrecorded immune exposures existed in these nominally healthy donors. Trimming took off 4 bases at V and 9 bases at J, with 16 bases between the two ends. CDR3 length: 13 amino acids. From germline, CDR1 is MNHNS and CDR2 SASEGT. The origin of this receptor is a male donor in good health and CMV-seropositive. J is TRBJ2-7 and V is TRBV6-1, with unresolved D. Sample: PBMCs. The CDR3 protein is CASSAYVEIRQYF. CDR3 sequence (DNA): TGTGCCAGCAGTGCCTACGTTGAAATAAGGCAGTACTTC.